This is a list of T cell receptor beta chains from one sample in a study of blood T cell repertoires in COVID-19. Clones were read by immunoSEQ multiplex PCR, and TCRdb kept only the in-frame ones, dropping some. The data contain approximately 78,000 clones, about 89% of them singletons. The sample was peripheral blood. The receptor set was obtained from a middle-aged man with COVID-19, enrolled during active disease. Both conserved end residues are part of each CDR3. D genes are given only for firm matches. Rows may omit the clone size; those that give it use once, few, many or a size class.

CDR3 DNA	CDR3 protein	V gene	clone size	J gene	D gene
TGCGCCAGCAGCTTCCGTAGTGGGGAGGGGAACATTCAGTACTTC	CASSFRSGEGNIQYF	TRBV10-1	once	TRBJ2-4	TRBD2
TGTGCCAGCAGCGGACAGGGAAGGGAAAATCAGCCCCAGCATTTT	CASSGQGRENQPQHF	TRBV9	once	TRBJ1-5	TRBD1
TGTGCCAGCAGCCAACAATTCTACGAGCAGTACTTC	CASSQQFYEQYF	TRBV14	NA	TRBJ2-7	NA
TGTGCCAGCAGTGTCCACCCCCGGGACAGGGGGCGGCAAGGGGTCTCCTACGAGCAGTACTTC	CASSVHPRDRGRQGVSYEQYF	TRBV28	few	TRBJ2-7	TRBD1
TGTGCCACCAGTGGACTAGCGGGAGGTCGGGATGAGCAGTTCTTC	CATSGLAGGRDEQFF	TRBV24-1	few	TRBJ2-1	TRBD2
TGCGCCAGCAGTGAGCCCCCGGGAGGAAATGAGCAGTTCTTC	CASSEPPGGNEQFF	TRBV10-2	NA	TRBJ2-1	TRBD2
TGTGCCAGCAGCCAAGGGACCGCAGGGGGACTTAATTCACCCCTCCACTTT	CASSQGTAGGLNSPLHF	TRBV3-1/TRBV3-2	once	TRBJ1-6	TRBD1
TGTGCCAGCAGCCCCCGGACAGGGGACAACAATGAGCAGTTCTTC	CASSPRTGDNNEQFF	TRBV9	NA	TRBJ2-1	TRBD1
TGCGCCAGCAGCTTGGTGCTTCTAGCGGGGAGCACAGATACGCAGTATTTT	CASSLVLLAGSTDTQYF	TRBV5-1	NA	TRBJ2-3	TRBD2
TGTGCCAGTACCACTTCTGCAGGGGGCAATCAGCCCCAGCATTTT	CASTTSAGGNQPQHF	TRBV19	NA	TRBJ1-5	NA
TGTGCCAGCAGTGAAACCGGGACAGGGGTTTTCGAGCAGTTCTTC	CASSETGTGVFEQFF	TRBV6-1	NA	TRBJ2-1	TRBD1
TGTGCCAGCAGTCCCGGCACAGATACGCAGTATTTT	CASSPGTDTQYF	TRBV27	NA	TRBJ2-3	NA
TGTGCCAGCAGTTTAACGCCGACAGTACTCATGGGCGGCTACACCTTC	CASSLTPTVLMGGYTF	TRBV28	NA	TRBJ1-2	NA
TGTGCCAGCAGCTCTCGACAGGGACCCAATGAGCAGTTCTTC	CASSSRQGPNEQFF	TRBV7-2	NA	TRBJ2-1	TRBD1
TGCAGCGGGCTCAGGGGTTTCGAGCAGTACTTC	CSGLRGFEQYF	TRBV29-1	NA	TRBJ2-7	NA
TGTGCCAGCTCCCAAGGAGACAATCAGCCCCAGCATTTT	CASSQGDNQPQHF	TRBV18	NA	TRBJ1-5	NA
TGCGCCAGCAGTCTCCTCGGACAGCCCATTTCGGCCCTCCACTTT	CASSLLGQPISALHF	TRBV5-1	NA	TRBJ1-6	NA
TGCGCCAGCAGCCAAGAGGTCCGGGGAGGATTTGGGGCCAACGTCCTGACTTTC	CASSQEVRGGFGANVLTF	TRBV4-3	NA	TRBJ2-6	NA
TGTGCCAGCACCGATGACACGAGCTCTGGAAACACCATATATTTT	CASTDDTSSGNTIYF	TRBV3-1/TRBV3-2	NA	TRBJ1-3	NA
TGTGCCAGCAGTTTACCGGGACAGGGACTGGAAAAACTGTTTTTT	CASSLPGQGLEKLFF	TRBV28	NA	TRBJ1-4	TRBD1
TGTGCCAGCAGCGTATTTGGGGCCAGCACAGATACGCAGTATTTT	CASSVFGASTDTQYF	TRBV9	once	TRBJ2-3	NA
TGTGCCAGCATGAAGGGGCCTCTGGACATTCAGTACTTC	CASMKGPLDIQYF	TRBV6-5	NA	TRBJ2-4	NA
TGTGCCAGCAGCCCCCGTGTAGCGGGAGGATCCGGGGAGCTGTTTTTT	CASSPRVAGGSGELFF	TRBV3-1/TRBV3-2	NA	TRBJ2-2	TRBD2
TGTGCCTGGAGCCTACAGGGGCTAACCACCGGGGAGCTGTTTTTT	CAWSLQGLTTGELFF	TRBV30	NA	TRBJ2-2	TRBD1
TGCGCCAGCAGCGAGGGACTAGCGGGAGGCACTAGCACAGATACGCAGTATTTT	CASSEGLAGGTSTDTQYF	TRBV4-3	NA	TRBJ2-3	TRBD2
TGTGCCATCAGTGACCCGACTAGCGGGAGCTCCTACAATGAGCAGTTCTTC	CAISDPTSGSSYNEQFF	TRBV10-3	few	TRBJ2-1	TRBD2
TGTGCCAGCAGTGGGGCAGGGAGAAACACCATATATTTT	CASSGAGRNTIYF	TRBV2	NA	TRBJ1-3	NA
TGTGCCAGCAGCCGAAGGACAGGGCAAGAGACCCAGTACTTC	CASSRRTGQETQYF	TRBV7-9	NA	TRBJ2-5	TRBD1
TGTGCCAGCTCACCAGGAACAGGGGGGACTAATGAAAAACTGTTTTTT	CASSPGTGGTNEKLFF	TRBV18	NA	TRBJ1-4	TRBD1
TGCGCCAGCAGCTTACGGACAGCGAACTATGGCTACACCTTC	CASSLRTANYGYTF	TRBV5-1	NA	TRBJ1-2	NA
TGTGCCAGCAGCTTAGGGACAGGGAATTTGTACGAGCAGTACTTC	CASSLGTGNLYEQYF	TRBV11-2	few	TRBJ2-7	TRBD1
TGTGCCAGCAGTCCCGATATGGACTTTCTCTCCTACGAGCAGTACTTC	CASSPDMDFLSYEQYF	TRBV27	NA	TRBJ2-7	NA
TGTGCCAGCTCACCGCAGGGCGGCAATGGCTACACCTTC	CASSPQGGNGYTF	TRBV18	NA	TRBJ1-2	NA
TGTGCCTCTGGACAGGGCGTCGAAAAACTGTTTTTT	CASGQGVEKLFF	TRBV30	once	TRBJ1-4	TRBD1
TGTGCCAGCAGCCCCCGGGTAGCGGGGGCTAGCACAGATACGCAGTATTTT	CASSPRVAGASTDTQYF	TRBV9	NA	TRBJ2-3	TRBD2
TGTGCCAGCAGCGACGGGACAGGAGCTATGAACACTGAAGCTTTCTTT	CASSDGTGAMNTEAFF	TRBV7-9	NA	TRBJ1-1	TRBD1
TGTGCCAGCAGCTTGCAACAGGGAGCTGAAAAACTGTTTTTT	CASSLQQGAEKLFF	TRBV5-6	NA	TRBJ1-4	NA
TGTGCCAGCAGTTCCCTAGCGGGAGGGCGCTATGAGCAGTTCTTC	CASSSLAGGRYEQFF	TRBV6-4	NA	TRBJ2-1	TRBD2
TGCGCCAGCAGCCCTAGCGCTAGCACAGATACGCAGTATTTT	CASSPSASTDTQYF	TRBV5-1	NA	TRBJ2-3	NA
TGCGCCAGCGGTCGACAGCAAAACACTGAAGCTTTCTTT	CASGRQQNTEAFF	TRBV5-1	NA	TRBJ1-1	NA
TGTGCCAGCAGCAATCCAAACACCGGGGAGCTGTTTTTT	CASSNPNTGELFF	TRBV5-4	NA	TRBJ2-2	NA
TGTGCCAGCAGCCTACTTGAGGGTACACGCTCTGGAAACACCATATATTTT	CASSLLEGTRSGNTIYF	TRBV7-8	NA	TRBJ1-3	NA
TGTGCCAGCAGTTACTTTCCCCCAGACAATCAGCCCCAGCATTTT	CASSYFPPDNQPQHF	TRBV6-5	once	TRBJ1-5	NA
TGTGCCTGGAGTTCTACTTCGGGGAATTCACCCCTCCACTTT	CAWSSTSGNSPLHF	TRBV30	NA	TRBJ1-6	NA
TGTGCCAGCAGTGAAGCCTCACTTGCAACTAATGAAAAACTGTTTTTT	CASSEASLATNEKLFF	TRBV28	NA	TRBJ1-4	NA
TGTGCCAGCAGCTCGACCGGGACTAGTCCGAGAACCGGGGAGCTGTTTTTT	CASSSTGTSPRTGELFF	TRBV11-2	NA	TRBJ2-2	TRBD2
TGCGCCAGCAGTAGACAGGGGGCGAGAAACATTCAGTACTTC	CASSRQGARNIQYF	TRBV23-1	NA	TRBJ2-4	TRBD1
TGTGCCAGCAGTAGTGGACAGGCTAATGAAAAACTGTTTTTT	CASSSGQANEKLFF	TRBV28	NA	TRBJ1-4	TRBD1
TGTGCCAGCAGCCTAGGACAAGGCAGGGAGACCCAGTACTTC	CASSLGQGRETQYF	TRBV9	NA	TRBJ2-5	NA
TGTGCCAGCGGTTCGGGACAGGGTGACACTGAAGCTTTCTTT	CASGSGQGDTEAFF	TRBV28	NA	TRBJ1-1	TRBD1